This T cell receptor (beta chain) was profiled in a study of Ad26.COV2.S vaccination and SARS-CoV-2 variants (dated by TCRdb to the early 2020s). With regard to the full study: Donors in the vaccine arm were drawn from COV1001, a multicentre, randomized, double-blind, placebo-controlled phase I-IIa trial testing Ad26.COV2.S in healthy adults. Ad26.COV2.S was given intramuscularly at 5x10^10 or 1x10^11 viral particles, as a single shot or as two shots 56 days apart. Sequencing of the TCRbeta repertoire served to evaluate the specificity and breadth of SARS-CoV-2-reactive T cell receptors following Ad26.COV2.S vaccination. A total of 32 samples were included in the TCR-sequenced set, comprising 19 Ad26.COV2.S vaccine recipients, 5 placebo recipients and 8 SARS-CoV-2 convalescent individuals. Participants in the trial were split at random into five groups of five each, receiving low-dose or high-dose Ad26.COV2.S once or twice, or else placebo on both occasions. Throughout the experiments and outcome assessment, investigators stayed blinded to trial group allocation.

The study at large found these results: After vaccination, substantial breadth of spike-specific CD8+ and CD4+ T cell responses was reported. The study was not powered to compare responses between vaccine doses or regimens. The authors noted that the TCR breadth and depth analyses may have underestimated total T cell responses. Comparable non-spike TCR breadth was observed between vaccine and placebo recipients, consistent with only spike being contained in the vaccine. Spike-specific TCR breadth was higher in Ad26.COV2.S recipients than in placebo recipients (P = 0.0014).

From the cysteine up to the phenylalanine, the CDR3 has a length of 15 residues. CDR3 DNA is the only sequence kept; it has 45 bases, read in frame from the first base. Reading the germline V gene gives CDR1 SGHVS and CDR2 FQNEAQ. The trim is 1 base for V and 5 bases for J, with a gap of 14 bases between the germline ends. Reading the label with the study, this specimen's treatment or condition is: some 20 received Ad26.COV2.S at low or high dose, single or two shots; 5 received placebo; per-sample allocation not given. For vaccine and placebo recipients, the sequenced repertoires came from samples collected on day 63 after the first injection. Between 29 July and 7 August 2020, Cohort 1b enrolled about two dozen adults aged 18-55 years at one site in Boston, USA. Ad26.COV2.S was a replication-incompetent adenovirus type 26 vector that expressed a prefusion-stabilized SARS-CoV-2 spike protein derived from the original Wuhan strain.

As concerns this clone: The target of this receptor is not known. No base qualities exist here, and no much larger clone lies one base off it.

TCRbeta CDR3 regions were sequenced with the immunoSEQ Assay. After extraction, genomic DNA underwent amplification by bias-controlled multiplex PCR, followed by high-throughput sequencing. From the authors' description of their analysis: To quantify the absolute abundance of every unique TCRbeta CDR3 region, sequences were collapsed and filtered. T cell fraction was estimated by normalizing TCRbeta template counts to usable DNA, which was measured by amplifying reference genes present in all nucleated cells. Repertoire TCRs were annotated as SARS-CoV-2-specific when V gene, CDR3 amino acid sequence and J gene were exactly matched to a known reactive TCR set. MIRA supplied the reference SARS-CoV-2 TCR set, which was filtered for enrichment in COVID-19-positive ImmuneCODE repertoires so that public or cross-reactive TCRs were removed. Using the MIRA antigens, annotated TCRs were further analysed by specific ORF or by position within an ORF. Breadth was defined as annotated unique rearrangements over total unique productive rearrangements; depth was the summed frequency of those rearrangements. Group comparisons of TCR breadth used two-sided Wilcoxon rank-sum tests. TCRdb mirrors the immuneACCESS table, restricted to in-frame sequences. Some clones are absent from its copies; in checked studies, under half trace to an unresolved V gene, and the reason for the others is unknown. V and J calls and clone size are copied from that table; D and trimming were computed from the DNA. Present in this sample are approximately 300,000 clones, 85% of which were seen just once. Approximately 2.1% of the sample comes from the top ten.

The sequence was obtained from a person between 18 and 59 years old who received the Ad26.COV2.S COVID-19 vaccine or a placebo. The specimen comprised peripheral blood, sampled in a trial of Ad26.COV2.S vaccine versus placebo. The sequence links TRBV7-8 to TRBJ1-2, and the D gene may be TRBD1, 6 bases matching. CDR3 reads: CASSLEGGQLYGYTF. The nucleotides are TGTGCCAGCAGCTTAGAGGGGGGACAACTATATGGCTACACCTTC.